This entry is about one T cell receptor (beta chain). The V gene end was trimmed by 4 bases and the J gene end by 5 bases; junction bases not matched to a gene: 10. CDR1 and CDR2 (germline): KGHSH, LQKENI. This CDR3 contains 16 residues. Sequencing was performed with immunoSEQ multiplex PCR; in TCRdb, only in-frame clones are kept and a portion is missing. Of fewer than 95,000 clones listed, 90% to 95% are singletons. The data originate from a study of T cell changes during pregnancy in multiple sclerosis. The sequence was collected from a female donor with multiple sclerosis, enrolled in a pregnancy study. This chain links TRBV18 with TRBJ2-1; 8 bases are shared with TRBD2. Sample: peripheral blood, taken in the third trimester of pregnancy. DNA of the CDR3: TGTGCCAGCTCACTATTCTTAACTAGCGGAGACAATGAGCAGTTCTTC. Translated: CASSLFLTSGDNEQFF.